The 26 T cell receptor beta chains listed next were all sequenced from one sample in a study of blood T cell repertoires in COVID-19. Only in-frame clones appear in the TCRdb table, and some are missing; sequencing was by immunoSEQ multiplex PCR. This table holds about 81,000 clones, 89% found once. Sequencing input: peripheral blood. The receptors stem from a man aged 65-85 years with active or convalescent COVID-19.

The rearrangement links TRBV18 to TRBJ2-3, with D perhaps matching TRBD1 (6 bases). V lost 0 bases to trimming and J lost 0 bases, with 7 bases between them. Per the germline V gene, CDR1 is KGHSH and CDR2 is LQKENI. The CDR3 spans 15 residues. The CDR3 coding sequence is TGTGCCAGCTCACCACCAGGGGGAAGCACAGATACGCAGTATTTT. Translating it yields CASSPPGGSTDTQYF.

The chain joins TRBV18 to TRBJ1-6; 7 nucleotides agree with TRBD1. The germline gives CDR1 KGHSH, CDR2 LQKENI. This CDR3 spans 15 amino acids. The V gene end was trimmed by 4 bases and the J gene end by 9 bases; junction bases not matched to a gene: 9. CDR3 DNA: TGTGCCAGCTCACGCAGGGACAGCGATTCTTCACCCCTCCACTTT. Translated, it gives CASSRRDSDSSPLHF.

This chain joins TRBV28 and TRBJ1-2; D is unclear. The germline V gene encodes CDR1 MDHEN and CDR2 SYDVKM. Trimming took off 1 base at V and 3 bases at J, with 12 bases between the two ends. The CDR3 contains 15 residues. CDR3 sequence (DNA): TGTGCCAGCAGTTTATTAGGAGGATGGGACTATGGCTACACCTTC. Translated, it gives CASSLLGGWDYGYTF.

The chain carries TRBV7-9 and TRBJ2-1, with a possible D match to TRBD1 (6 bases). Germline V gene sequence: CDR1 SEHNR, CDR2 FQNEAQ (reference sequence). CDR3 length: 15 amino acids. The V end lost 5 bases, the J end lost 0 bases, and 11 bases lay between the germline ends. CDR3 protein: CASSLQGISYNEQFF. The CDR3 DNA reads TGTGCCAGCAGCCTACAGGGAATCTCCTACAATGAGCAGTTCTTC.

The CDR3 here is CASSYDRTSYEQYF. The CDR3 nucleotides are TGTGCCAGCAGCTATGACAGGACCTCCTACGAGCAGTACTTC. The chain employs TRBV13 and TRBJ2-7; TRBD1 might be the D (6 bases). The CDR3 is 14 residues long. The V gene's germline CDR1 is PRHDT and CDR2 FYEKMQ (reference sequence). V shed 4 bases and J shed 0 bases, with 10 bases lying between them.

This clone showed up just a few times. This chain connects TRBV7-2 to TRBJ1-5; D might be TRBD1 (5 bases). Germline-derived CDR1 and CDR2 are SGHTA and FQGNSA. The V and J ends lost 5 bases and 1 base respectively, with 12 bases between them. The CDR3 spans 15 residues. The CDR3 region has the DNA TGTGCCAGCAGCCCCGCTGGGGGGAGCAATCAGCCCCAGCATTTT. Its translation: CASSPAGGSNQPQHF.

The chain carries TRBV2 and TRBJ2-1, with a tentative D call TRBD1 (5 bases). The CDR3 covers 14 residues. Germline V gene sequence: CDR1 SNHLY, CDR2 FYNNEI. V was clipped by 6 bases and J by 6 bases, with 15 bases between them. CDR3 sequence (DNA): TGTGCCAGCAGCGCCGGACAAGGCGGCAATGAGCAGTTCTTC. Translation: CASSAGQGGNEQFF.

The chain combines TRBV4-3 with TRBJ1-6; D uncertain. Trimming shortened V by 1 base and J by 6 bases, and 7 bases separated the two germline ends. CDR3 length: 14 amino acids. Germline V gene data show CDR1 as LGHNA and CDR2 as YSLEER. CDR3 residues: CASSQVRVNSPLHF. In nucleotides, the CDR3 is TGCGCCAGCAGCCAAGTTCGGGTTAATTCACCCCTCCACTTT.

The chain joins TRBV5-1 to TRBJ1-3; 9 nucleotides agree with TRBD1. Germline V gene lookup returns CDR1 SGHRS and CDR2 YFSETQ. CDR3 length: 16 amino acids. J lost 0 bases, V lost 3 bases, and 4 bases had no gene match. The CDR3 spells CASSSTTGGSGNTIYF. DNA of the CDR3: TGCGCCAGCAGCTCAACGACAGGGGGCTCTGGAAACACCATATATTTT.

DNA for the CDR3: TGTGCCATCAGGCCTTTTGGGACAGGTTTTAGAGGCTACACCTTC. Its protein product is CAIRPFGTGFRGYTF. The chain carries TRBV10-3 and TRBJ1-2, with 8 bases identical to TRBD1. This CDR3 has 15 residues. Trimming took 6 bases from V and 8 from J; bases not matched to a gene: 14. Germline loops: CDR1 ENHRY, CDR2 SYGVKD.

This clone was found once. This chain connects TRBV7-9 to TRBJ2-2; D is perhaps TRBD1 (5 bases). V lost 7 bases, J lost 7 bases, and 7 bases lay in between. Germline lookup yields CDR1 SEHNR and CDR2 FQNEAQ (reference sequence). The CDR3 sequence is 11 residues long. In DNA, the CDR3 is TGTGCCAGCACCGGACACGGGGAGCTGTTTTTT. Translation gives CASTGHGELFF.

V gene TRBV5-4 combines with J gene TRBJ2-5, with TRBD1 as a possible D gene (6 bases). Trimming left V 3 bases short and J 5 bases short, with 14 bases between. This CDR3 has 14 residues. Germline V gene sequence: CDR1 SGHNT, CDR2 YYREEE (reference sequence). This CDR3 is CASSWPGVGETQYF. CDR3 nucleotide sequence: TGTGCCAGCAGCTGGCCAGGGGTCGGCGAGACCCAGTACTTC.

The gene calls are TRBV5-1 and TRBJ1-1; possibly TRBD1 for D (6 bases). Between the trimmed V and J ends, which lost 2 bases and 4 bases, there was a span of 15 bases. This CDR3 contains 15 residues. Germline values: CDR1 SGHRS, CDR2 YFSETQ. The CDR3 region has the DNA TGCGCCAGCAGCTTATTGTCTCAGGGGCTCACTGAAGCTTTCTTT. Protein sequence: CASSLLSQGLTEAFF.

The chain combines TRBV20-1 with TRBJ1-5; D ambiguous. The CDR3 spans 11 residues. The germline CDR1 and CDR2 sequences are DFQATT and SNEGSKA (reference sequence). Trimming stripped 1 base from V and 6 bases from J, with 4 bases between. The CDR3 protein is CSARVAQPQHF. CDR3 DNA: TGCAGTGCTAGAGTAGCTCAGCCCCAGCATTTT.

The V call is TRBV11-2, the J call TRBJ2-7, with TRBD1 matching over 9 bases. Germline loops: CDR1 SGHAT, CDR2 FQNNGV. The length of the CDR3 is 16 residues. V gave up 7 bases and J gave up 1 base; unmatched junction bases: 11. The CDR3 nucleotides read TGTGCCAGCACCAGATTGGGGGGGACAGGGTCCTACGAGCAGTACTTC. Translation: CASTRLGGTGSYEQYF.

The chain has TRBV9 and TRBJ1-6; 7 bases map to TRBD1. Trimming removed 0 bases from V and 6 bases from J; junction bases left unmatched: 0. Germline V gene lookup returns CDR1 SGDLS and CDR2 YYNGEE. The CDR3 spans 14 residues. CDR3 DNA: TGTGCCAGCAGCGTAGACAGGGGTAATTCACCCCTCCACTTT. Translated, it gives CASSVDRGNSPLHF.

This clone was counted only a few times. The genes are TRBV20-1 and TRBJ1-1, with D possibly being TRBD1 (6 bases). Trimming removed 1 base at V and 11 bases at J, with 11 bases between. The CDR3 runs 11 residues. Germline-derived CDR1 and CDR2 are DFQATT and SNEGSKA (reference sequence). The CDR3 DNA is TGCAGTGCTAGAGCCCGGGACATGGCTTTCTTT. The encoded protein is CSARARDMAFF.

J is TRBJ1-1 and V is TRBV4-1; D remains ambiguous. V dropped 1 base and J dropped 0 bases, with 9 bases sitting between them. From germline, CDR1 is MGHRA and CDR2 YSYEKL. This CDR3 comprises 15 residues. DNA for the CDR3: TGCGCCAGCAGCCAAGTTGGCGGATTGAACACTGAAGCTTTCTTT. Translating it yields CASSQVGGLNTEAFF.

V and J are TRBV29-1 and TRBJ1-2; perhaps TRBD1 as D (6 bases). Germline V gives CDR1 SQVTM, CDR2 ANQGSEA. V was cut by 5 bases and J by 4 bases, with 14 bases left in between. The CDR3 loop spans 13 amino acids. CDR3 bases: TGCAGCGTTTCAAAGACAGGATCCTATGGCTACACCTTC. Amino acid sequence: CSVSKTGSYGYTF. Variable domain in full (rest from reference TRBV29-1 and TRBJ1-2): SAVISQKPSRDICQRGTSLTIQCQVDSQVTMMFWYRQQPGQSLTLIATANQGSEATYESGFVIDKFPISRPNLTFSTLTVSNMSPEDSSIYLCSVSKTGSYGYTFGSGTRLTVV.

Only one count was recorded for this clone. The DNA for the CDR3 is TGTGCCAGCAGCGCCCTGGACTGGAGCTCTGGAAACACCATATATTTT. It yields the protein CASSALDWSSGNTIYF. The gene calls are TRBV9 and TRBJ1-3, with D hard to call. This CDR3 has 16 residues. The V gene's germline CDR1 is SGDLS and CDR2 YYNGEE. The germline V and J ends were trimmed by 3 bases and 0 bases, with 13 bases remaining between them.

The V call is TRBV2, the J call TRBJ2-7; 9 positions match TRBD1. This CDR3 spans 13 amino acids. CDR1 and CDR2 (germline): SNHLY, FYNNEI. V was pared by 6 bases and J by 4 bases, with 4 bases of the junction left unmatched. For the CDR3, the DNA is TGTGCCAGCAGGGGGACAGGGAGGTACGAGCAGTACTTC. This encodes CASRGTGRYEQYF.

In its sample, this clone was seen a few times. The chain uses TRBV11-2 and TRBJ2-7; D possibly corresponds to TRBD2 (5 bases). The V end was cut by 0 bases, the J end by 3 bases, with 9 bases between. Germline CDR1 SGHAT, CDR2 FQNNGV. The CDR3 totals 14 residues. In nucleotides, the CDR3 is TGTGCCAGCAGCTTAGAACTAGGAAGCTACGAGCAGTACTTC. Its protein is CASSLELGSYEQYF.

The genes are TRBV10-3 and TRBJ1-3; 8 bases fit TRBD1. The CDR3 has 14 residues. Trimming cost V 3 bases and J 3 bases; bases outside gene matches: 1. In germline, CDR1 is ENHRY, CDR2 SYGVKD. The CDR3 DNA is TGTGCCATCAGTGACAGGGGGCTTGGAAACACCATATATTTT. Protein sequence: CAISDRGLGNTIYF.

This clone was found a few times. In DNA, the CDR3 is TGTGCCATCAGGCCGGGGGTCTCGGGCGAGCAGTACTTC. Amino acids: CAIRPGVSGEQYF. The chain has TRBV10-3 and TRBJ2-7, with D tentatively TRBD2 (6 bases). Germline CDR1 reads ENHRY; CDR2 reads SYGVKD. This CDR3 has 13 residues. Trimming took off 6 bases at V and 6 bases at J, with 15 bases between the two ends.

V and J are TRBV28 and TRBJ1-4, with D possibly TRBD1 on 5 matching bases. V shed 6 bases and J shed 13 bases, with 15 bases lying between them. The CDR3 is made up of 12 amino acids. Germline loops: CDR1 MDHEN, CDR2 SYDVKM. For the CDR3, the DNA is TGTGCCAGCAGGTTAACGGGGGGTGTACTGTTTTTT. It translates to CASRLTGGVLFF.

This clone came up a few times. The chain carries TRBV30 and TRBJ1-4; D remains unclear. The CDR3 totals 16 residues. Germline values: CDR1 GTSNPN, CDR2 SVGIG (reference sequence). V lost 2 bases, J lost 3 bases, and 16 bases lay in between. CDR3 in DNA: TGTGCCTGGAGTTCCTACCAGAACGCGGCTAATGAAAAACTGTTTTTT. Its protein product is CAWSSYQNAANEKLFF.